The TCR beta chain under discussion was sequenced for a study of post-analysis software for immune sequencing data. Prepared libraries of TCR beta cDNA carried unique molecular identifiers. Researchers reported 400,000 to 550,000 cDNA molecules coming from about 1 to 10 million T cells. TCRdb ran MiXCR on the PCR reads and lists one entry per CDR3 protein. The table records approximately 730,000 distinct CDR3 sequences, 30% of them present only once. This clonotype has a handful of counts. Its antigen is unknown. Study-level points and caveats: Compared with controls, patients had more of about 5 TRBV segments, including TRBV5-6, TRBV5-1 and TRBV20-1.

This CDR3 has 16 amino acids. The ends were cut back, 3 bases at V and 10 bases at J, with 20 bases in the middle. Germline V gene sequence: CDR1 SGHKS, CDR2 YYEKEE (reference sequence). The source is a girl between 5 and 17 years old with multiple sclerosis. This chain connects TRBV5-5 to TRBJ1-6; D possibly corresponds to TRBD1 (6 bases). The sequencing input was blood. The CDR3 DNA follows: TGTGCCAGCAGCTACCGGCTGGGGGGGGCTGGGTCACCCCTCCACTTT. This encodes CASSYRLGGAGSPLHF.